The subject of this entry is one T cell receptor beta chain. Its antigen is not known. The table came from immunoSEQ multiplex PCR; TCRdb's copy has only in-frame clones and leaves some out. The sample carries about 180,000 clones, 80% to 90% recorded once. The data belong to a study of T cell responses to AZD1222 COVID-19 vaccine. General study findings and limits: Repertoire sampling was restricted to post-peak T cell response timepoints. As reported, nearly half of all spike-specific TCRs target variant regions that are unmutated. Spike-specific TCR breadth and depth rose after two AZD1222 doses. Vaccine-associated CD4 TCRs ranged over spike, dominating at 160-218 and 743-854.

The sequence was obtained from an adult who received the AZD1222 COVID-19 vaccine. The sequencing here drew on peripheral blood, taken 28 days after the second AZD1222 dose.

The CDR3 sequence is CASSSRAEGTQYF. The DNA for the CDR3 is TGTGCCAGCAGCTCCCGGGCCGAGGGGACCCAGTACTTC. The chain is built from TRBV5-5 and TRBJ2-5; D perhaps matches TRBD2 (5 bases). The CDR3 length is 13 residues. Deletions cut 3 bases from V and 7 bases from J, with 13 bases between. Looked up from germline, CDR1 is SGHKS and CDR2 is YYEKEE (reference sequence). The entire variable domain, with the rest obtained from reference TRBV5-5 and TRBJ2-5, is as follows: DAGVTQSPTHLIKTRGQQVTLRCSPISGHKSVSWYQQVLGQGPQFIFQYYEKEERGRGNFPDRFSARQFPNYSSELNVNALLLGDSALYLCASSSRAEGTQYFGPGTRLLVL.